Listed below are T cell receptor beta chains from one sample, sequenced in a study of T cells expressing NK-cell markers. TCRdb processed the 5' RACE reads again and assigns one entry to each CDR3 protein, with no DNA. The clone table shows about 140,000 distinct CDR3 sequences, with the ten largest holding around 10%. Sequences were obtained from blood T cells: a sorted CD56 or NKG2C T cell subset, CD4+ or CD8+ T cells, or bulk PBMC T cells (not recorded which). These receptors were taken from a man between 18 and 35 years old in good health. CDR3s include the opening cysteine and the closing phenylalanine or tryptophan.

j_call	v_call	cdr3_aa
TRBJ1-1	TRBV19	CASSIWASEAFF
TRBJ2-2	TRBV6-5	CASSSLVDGELFF
TRBJ2-1	TRBV10-2	CASSNSLSYNEQFF
TRBJ2-3	TRBV6-4	CASSEGEISTDTQYF
TRBJ1-6	TRBV6-1	CASRTSPRTGSYNSPLHF
TRBJ2-3	TRBV2	CASSEALPFTGTDTQYF
TRBJ2-7	TRBV15	CATSRNALRQRREQYF
TRBJ2-7	TRBV28	CASSFYRGLPYEQYF
TRBJ2-2	TRBV7-9	CASADGAGELFF
TRBJ1-6	TRBV27	CASSYRVFYNSPLHF
TRBJ2-2	TRBV5-6	CASRPGTAGELFF
TRBJ2-7	TRBV23-1	CASSMLAGVYEQYF
TRBJ2-1	TRBV7-9	CASSLAGIEQFF
TRBJ2-1	TRBV27	CASSLWGGLGDEQFF
TRBJ2-2	TRBV29-1	CSVFRGPDTGELFF
TRBJ2-5	TRBV12-3/TRBV12-4	CASSFEASGETQYF
TRBJ1-4	TRBV7-2	CASSLRDQREKLFF
TRBJ2-6	TRBV7-9	CASGTGGANVLTF
TRBJ1-1	TRBV24-1	CATSDGFAEAFF
TRBJ2-2	TRBV6-5	CASSYAPGGLAGELFF
TRBJ2-1	TRBV7-6	CASSLNPPASSYNEQFF
TRBJ2-1	TRBV6-5	CASSLSSGRVYNEQFF
TRBJ2-2	TRBV4-3	CASSQRGLTGELFF
TRBJ2-3	TRBV20-1	CSAGFRGDTQYF
TRBJ2-3	TRBV4-2	CASSQSVGLPSTDTQYF
TRBJ2-1	TRBV20-1	CSARSPSAYNEQFF
TRBJ2-1	TRBV28	CASIPRGGAYNEQFF
TRBJ2-6	TRBV7-6	CASSPRQGSGANVLTF
TRBJ2-7	TRBV15	CATRLANEQYF
TRBJ2-7	TRBV6-5	CASSYRGTVGSYEQYF
TRBJ2-7	TRBV4-3	CASSQDQGINEQYF
TRBJ2-7	TRBV10-3	CAISEETPGQGTYEQYF
TRBJ2-7	TRBV7-9	CASSSSNRDGAYEQYF
TRBJ2-3	TRBV19	CASSIAAASGTDTQYF
TRBJ2-2	TRBV6-2/TRBV6-3	CASGEGRNTGELFF
TRBJ2-5	TRBV6-1	CASSLHGSQETQYF
TRBJ2-5	TRBV19	CATRPIYKETQYF
TRBJ2-1	TRBV24-1	CATRGALPNEQFF
TRBJ2-3	TRBV19	CASTEAGEGTDTQYF
TRBJ2-1	TRBV7-7	CASSSGAGVPPEQFF
TRBJ2-1	TRBV20-1	CSAREFDRGNEQFF
TRBJ2-1	TRBV2	CASSKDRDTEQFF
TRBJ1-3	TRBV29-1	CSGGTGNTIYF
TRBJ2-5	TRBV6-2/TRBV6-3	CASGPLEDSQETQYF
TRBJ2-2	TRBV20-1	CSARALLGQDHIGELFF
TRBJ1-3	TRBV11-1	CASSSSGTGTSSGNTIYF
TRBJ1-1	TRBV15	CATSMRDGPNEAFF
TRBJ1-5	TRBV4-2	CASSQDLWAGLSNQPQHF
TRBJ2-5	TRBV12-3/TRBV12-4	CASSFTSGRSQETQYF
TRBJ2-7	TRBV6-5	CASSQSGEQYF
TRBJ2-1	TRBV27	CASRSWTSRLNEQFF
TRBJ2-1	TRBV20-1	CSARVGGNEQFF